This TCR beta chain was sequenced in a study of cytomegalovirus exposure and HLA in healthy donors. CDR1 SNHLY and CDR2 FYNNEI come from the germline V gene. Trimming took off 3 bases at V and 5 bases at J, with 10 bases between the two ends. This CDR3 spans 13 amino acids. The PCR made use of 60 Vbeta and 13 Jbeta primers. Using immunoSEQ multiplex PCR, the repertoire was profiled, and TCRdb retains in-frame clones only, with some absent. The sample includes under 150,000 clones, 84% of them seen just once. The sequenced material came from PBMCs. V and J are TRBV2 and TRBJ2-5; D unclear. The receptor was derived from a man aged 45-60 years in good health and CMV-seronegative. For the CDR3, the DNA is TGTGCCAGCAGTGACCGAGGTCCTGAGACCCAGTACTTC. Amino acids: CASSDRGPETQYF.